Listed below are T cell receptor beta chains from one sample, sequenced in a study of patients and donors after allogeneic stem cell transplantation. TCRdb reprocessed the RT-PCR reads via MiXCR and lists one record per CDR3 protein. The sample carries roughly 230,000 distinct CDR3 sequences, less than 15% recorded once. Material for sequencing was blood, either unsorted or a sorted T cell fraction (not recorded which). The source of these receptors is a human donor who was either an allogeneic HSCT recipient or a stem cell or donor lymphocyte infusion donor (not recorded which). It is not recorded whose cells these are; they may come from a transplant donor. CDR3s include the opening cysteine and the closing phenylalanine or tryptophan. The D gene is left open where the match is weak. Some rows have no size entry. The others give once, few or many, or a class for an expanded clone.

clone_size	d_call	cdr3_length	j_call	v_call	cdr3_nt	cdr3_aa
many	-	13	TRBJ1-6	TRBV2	TGTGCCAGCAGTGAGGGACGTAATTCACCCCTCCACTTT	CASSEGRNSPLHF
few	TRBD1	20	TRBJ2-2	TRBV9	TGTGCCAGCAGCGTAGGGATAGGGGGCAGGGCCTCCCTCCTCACCGGGGAGCTGTTTTTT	CASSVGIGGRASLLTGELFF
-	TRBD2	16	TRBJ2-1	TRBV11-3	TGTGCCAGCAGCTCCCAGGGGCTAGCGGGAAACAATGAGCAGTTCTTC	CASSSQGLAGNNEQFF
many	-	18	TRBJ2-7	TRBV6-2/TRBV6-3	TGTGCCAGCAGCCGCCAATACCCCAACGGGGGACCCGCCTACGAGCAGTACTTC	CASSRQYPNGGPAYEQYF
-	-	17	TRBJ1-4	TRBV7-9	TGTGCCAGCAGCTTAGCGCGGGGTACCTACCCGAATGAAAAACTGTTTTTT	CASSLARGTYPNEKLFF
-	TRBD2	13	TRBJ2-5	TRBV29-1	TGCAGCGTTGTGGGGGGGATCGGGGAGACCCAGTACTTC	CSVVGGIGETQYF
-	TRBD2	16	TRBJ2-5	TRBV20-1	TGCAGTGCTAGAGCACGACTAGCGGCAATCCAAGAGACCCAGTACTTC	CSARARLAAIQETQYF
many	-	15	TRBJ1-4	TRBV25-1	TGTGCCAGCAGTGACCCTGGGCCGAGTAATGAAAAACTGTTTTTT	CASSDPGPSNEKLFF
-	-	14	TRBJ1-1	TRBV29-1	TGCAGTCCCCGGGGAGGGGTTGAAGGAGGTGAAGCTTTCTTT	CSPRGGVEGGEAFF
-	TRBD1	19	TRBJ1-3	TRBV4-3	TGCGCCAGCAGCCAAGGTCGACAGGGGGCTCAGACCTCTGGAAACACCATATATTTT	CASSQGRQGAQTSGNTIYF
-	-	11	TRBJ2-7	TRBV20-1	TGCAGTGCTAGGTCCAAATACGAGCAGTACTTC	CSARSKYEQYF
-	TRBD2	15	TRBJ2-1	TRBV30	TGTGCCTGGTCGGGGTGGGGGGGAGAAGGGAATGAGCAGTTCTTC	CAWSGWGGEGNEQFF
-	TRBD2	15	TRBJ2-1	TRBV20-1	TGCAGTGCTAGACCACCCGGGACTAGCCAGCATGAGCAGTTCTTC	CSARPPGTSQHEQFF
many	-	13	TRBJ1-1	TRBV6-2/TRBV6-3	TGTGCCAGCAGTTACATACGGAACACTGAAGCTTTCTTT	CASSYIRNTEAFF
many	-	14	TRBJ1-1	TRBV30	TGTGCCTGGAGTCCAACATGGGGTGGGACTGAAGCTTTCTTT	CAWSPTWGGTEAFF
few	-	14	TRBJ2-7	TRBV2	TGTGCCAGCAGTGAAACCAGTTTCTCCTACGAGCAGTACTTC	CASSETSFSYEQYF
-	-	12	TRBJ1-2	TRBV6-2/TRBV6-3	TGTGCCAGCGATGATGCCCTCTATGGCTACACCTTC	CASDDALYGYTF
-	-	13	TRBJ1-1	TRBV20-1	TGCAGTGCCCCATCTATAAGACAGCCTGAAGCTTTCTTT	CSAPSIRQPEAFF
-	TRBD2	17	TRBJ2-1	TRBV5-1	TGCGCCAGCAGCTTCTATGGAGTAGCGGGAGGGGTGGGTGAGCAGTTCTTC	CASSFYGVAGGVGEQFF
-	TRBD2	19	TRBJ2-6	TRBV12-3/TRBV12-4	TGTGCCAGCAGGCCTAGGACTAGCGGGGGGGTTCCTGGGGCCAACGTCCTGACTTTC	CASRPRTSGGVPGANVLTF
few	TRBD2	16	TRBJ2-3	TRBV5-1	TGCGCCAGCAGCTTAGATAGCGGGTTTCCCACAGATACGCAGTATTTT	CASSLDSGFPTDTQYF
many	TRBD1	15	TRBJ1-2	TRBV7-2	TGTGCCAGCAGCTGGAAAGGACAGGGGAACTATGGCTACACCTTC	CASSWKGQGNYGYTF
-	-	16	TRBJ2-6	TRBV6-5	TGTGCCAGCAGTTCGTACATATTCTCGGAGGCCAACGTCCTGACTTTC	CASSSYIFSEANVLTF
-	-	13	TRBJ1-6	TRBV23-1	TGCGCCAGCAGGCCGGGACATGAATCACCCCTCCACTTT	CASRPGHESPLHF
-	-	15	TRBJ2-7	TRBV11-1	TGTGCCAGCAGCTTAGGGTTGGGGTCCACCTACGAGCAGTACTTC	CASSLGLGSTYEQYF
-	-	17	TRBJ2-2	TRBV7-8	TGTGCCAGCAGCTTAGCGCCTAGACTGGTTAACACCGGGGAGCTGTTTTTT	CASSLAPRLVNTGELFF
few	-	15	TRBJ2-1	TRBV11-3	TGTGCCAGCAGCCAAGCAGGGGGGAATCTTAATGAGCAGTTCTTC	CASSQAGGNLNEQFF
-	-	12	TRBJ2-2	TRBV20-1	TGCAGTGCCTCCGGACTTTCCGGGGAGCTGTTTTTT	CSASGLSGELFF
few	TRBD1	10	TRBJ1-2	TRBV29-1	TGCAGCGCCGGAACCCAGGGGGCCCTCTTC	CSAGTQGALF
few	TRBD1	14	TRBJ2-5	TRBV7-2	TGTGCCAGCAGCTTGGGACAGGGGGCAGAGACCCAGTACTTC	CASSLGQGAETQYF
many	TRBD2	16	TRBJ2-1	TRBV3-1	TGTGCCAGCAGCCAAGCTGGGACTAGCGGCTACAATGAGCAGTTCTTC	CASSQAGTSGYNEQFF
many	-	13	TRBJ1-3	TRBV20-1	TGCAGTGCCGGATCCAGCTCTGGAAACACCATATATTTT	CSAGSSSGNTIYF
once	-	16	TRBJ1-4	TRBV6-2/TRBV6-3	TGTGCCAGCAGTCCCGGAGTACAGATACTGAATGAAAAACTGTTTTTT	CASSPGVQILNEKLFF
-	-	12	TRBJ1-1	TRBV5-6	TGTGCCAGCAGGATGGGAAACACTGAAGCTTTCTTT	CASRMGNTEAFF
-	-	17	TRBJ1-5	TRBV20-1	TGCAGTGCTAGATTCGCGGGGGCCGGGGAAAGCAATCAGCCCCAGCATTTT	CSARFAGAGESNQPQHF
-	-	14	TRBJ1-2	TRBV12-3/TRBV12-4	TGTGCCAGCAGAGTAGGCCTAGGGGCGTGGGGCTACACCTTC	CASRVGLGAWGYTF
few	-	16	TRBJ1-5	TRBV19	TGTGCCAGTAGTATACGGGGGGGGTCGGTGAATCAGCCCCAGCATTTT	CASSIRGGSVNQPQHF
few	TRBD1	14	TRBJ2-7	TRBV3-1	TGTGCCAGCAGCCAAATACAGGGGGCTGGCGAGCAGTACTTC	CASSQIQGAGEQYF
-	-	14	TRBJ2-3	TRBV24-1	TGTGCCACCAGTAGAGGCACTAGCACAGATACGCAGTATTTT	CATSRGTSTDTQYF
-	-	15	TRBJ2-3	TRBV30	TGTGCCTGGAGCCTTTCGACAGGCCGCACAGATACGCAGTATTTT	CAWSLSTGRTDTQYF
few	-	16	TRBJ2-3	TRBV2	TGTGCCAGCGTCCCGTGGGCTACAGAGGGGCTAAATACGCAGTATTTT	CASVPWATEGLNTQYF
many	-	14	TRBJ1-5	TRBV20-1	TGCAGTGCTAGAGCGGGGAATAGCAATCAGCCCCAGCATTTT	CSARAGNSNQPQHF
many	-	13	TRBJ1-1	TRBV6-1	TGTGCCAGCCAGGATACAAGATTCGCTGAAGCTTTCTTT	CASQDTRFAEAFF
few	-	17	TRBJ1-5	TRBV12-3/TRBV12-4	TGTGCCAGCAGTTTAGATTTTTCAGGGTCGGGCAATCAGCCCCAGCATTTT	CASSLDFSGSGNQPQHF
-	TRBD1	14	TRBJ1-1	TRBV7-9	TGTGCCAGCAGCTCACCCAGGGGGGGCACTGAAGCTTTCTTT	CASSSPRGGTEAFF
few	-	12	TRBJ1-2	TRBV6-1	TGTGCCAACTCAGACAGGCACTATGGCTACACCTTC	CANSDRHYGYTF
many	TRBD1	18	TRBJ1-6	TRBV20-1	TGCAGTGCTAGAGCGGGCGGGACAGCCAGCTCCTATAATTCACCCCTCCACTTT	CSARAGGTASSYNSPLHF
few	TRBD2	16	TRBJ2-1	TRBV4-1	TGCGCCAGCAGCCAAGGAGGCGGGAGGGATGGCAATGAGCAGTTCTTC	CASSQGGGRDGNEQFF
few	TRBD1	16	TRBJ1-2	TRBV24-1	TGTGCCACCAGTGAGGCGGGACAGGGGGCCCCCTTTGGCTACACCTTC	CATSEAGQGAPFGYTF
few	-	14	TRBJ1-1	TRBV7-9	TGTGCCAGCAGCTTAGATTGGGGTGACACTGAAGCTTTCTTT	CASSLDWGDTEAFF
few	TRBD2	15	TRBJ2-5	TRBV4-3	TGCGCCAGCAGCCAAGTACTAGCGGAGGGGGGGACCCAGTACTTC	CASSQVLAEGGTQYF
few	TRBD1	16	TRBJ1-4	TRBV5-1	TGCGCCAGCAGCATGGGACCGGGACAGGGGAATGAAAAACTGTTTTTT	CASSMGPGQGNEKLFF
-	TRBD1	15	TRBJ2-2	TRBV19	TGTGCCAGTAGTTCCCCCGGGACAGTTAACGGGGAGCTGTTTTTT	CASSSPGTVNGELFF
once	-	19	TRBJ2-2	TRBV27	TGTGCCAGCAGTTTATTCGGACCGATTCTGGCTTTGGGCGTTCGGGAGCTGTTTTTT	CASSLFGPILALGVRELFF